This T cell receptor beta chain was retrieved from a study of T-cell reconstitution after alpha-beta-depleted transplantation in children. Study-level findings and limits: It was newly produced T cells that mostly accounted for T-cell counts and diversity one year after transplant. About two months after transplant, alpha-beta T cells reportedly came from several hundred expanded graft clones. TCRbeta diversity was high at day 60 in some patients (a result of surviving recipient T cells and thymic progenitors).

There are 14 residues in the CDR3. Germline values: CDR1 DFQATT, CDR2 SNEGSKA (reference sequence). V lost 4 bases, J lost 3 bases, and 16 bases lay in between. As it was prepared, the TCRbeta library received unique molecular identifiers. MiXCR was run by TCRdb on the PCR reads, yielding one entry per CDR3 protein. Of 700,000 or so distinct CDR3 sequences in the sample, approximately 14% were seen once. This clonotype showed up just a few times. Its specificity is not known. The receptor comes from a girl aged 2-10 years with congenital amegakaryocytic thrombocytopenia, due to receive a stem cell transplant. This sequence joins TRBV20-1 and TRBJ2-7; D might be TRBD2 (6 bases). The material sequenced was PBMCs, taken before TCRalphabeta/CD19-depleted stem cell transplant. In DNA, the CDR3 is TGCAGTGCTATAACAGATCGGCGGGACTACGAGCAGTACTTC. Translation: CSAITDRRDYEQYF.